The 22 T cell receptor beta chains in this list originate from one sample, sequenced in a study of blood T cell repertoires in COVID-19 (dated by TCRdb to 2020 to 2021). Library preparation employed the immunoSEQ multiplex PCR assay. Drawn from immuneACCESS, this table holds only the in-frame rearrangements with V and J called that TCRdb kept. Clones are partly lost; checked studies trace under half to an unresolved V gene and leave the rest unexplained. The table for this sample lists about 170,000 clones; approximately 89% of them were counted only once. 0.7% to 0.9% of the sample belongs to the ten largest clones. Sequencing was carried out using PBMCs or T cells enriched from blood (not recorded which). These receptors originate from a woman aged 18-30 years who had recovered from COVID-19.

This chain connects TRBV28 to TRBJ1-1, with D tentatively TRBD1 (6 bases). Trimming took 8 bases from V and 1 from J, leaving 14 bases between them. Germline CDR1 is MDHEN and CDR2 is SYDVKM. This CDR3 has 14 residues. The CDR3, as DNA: TGTGCCAGCGAGCTCACAGGGACGAACACTGAAGCTTTCTTT. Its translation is CASELTGTNTEAFF.

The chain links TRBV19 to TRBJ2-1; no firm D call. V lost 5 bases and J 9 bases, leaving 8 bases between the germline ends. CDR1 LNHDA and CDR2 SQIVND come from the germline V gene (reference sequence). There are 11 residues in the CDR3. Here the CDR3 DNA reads TGTGCCAGTAGTGCAGCAGGTGAGCAGTTCTTC. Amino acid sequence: CASSAAGEQFF. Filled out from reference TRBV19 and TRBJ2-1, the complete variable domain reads DGGITQSPKYLFRKEGQNVTLSCEQNLNHDAMYWYRQDPGQGLRLIYYSQIVNDFQKGDIAEGYSVSREKKESFPLTVTSAQKNPTAFYLCASSAAGEQFFGPGTRLTVL.

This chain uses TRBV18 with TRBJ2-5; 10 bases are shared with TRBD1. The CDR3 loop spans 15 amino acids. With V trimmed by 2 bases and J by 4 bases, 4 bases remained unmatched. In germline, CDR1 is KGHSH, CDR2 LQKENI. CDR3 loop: CASSPGTGDRETQYF. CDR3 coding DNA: TGTGCCAGCTCACCAGGGACAGGGGACAGAGAGACCCAGTACTTC.

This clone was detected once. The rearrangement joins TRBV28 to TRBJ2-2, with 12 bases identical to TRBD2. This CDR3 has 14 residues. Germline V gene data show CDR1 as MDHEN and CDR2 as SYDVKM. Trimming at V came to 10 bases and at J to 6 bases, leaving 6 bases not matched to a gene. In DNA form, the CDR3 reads TGTGCCACCCTGGGACTAGCGGGTTCCGGGGAGCTGTTTTTT. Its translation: CATLGLAGSGELFF.

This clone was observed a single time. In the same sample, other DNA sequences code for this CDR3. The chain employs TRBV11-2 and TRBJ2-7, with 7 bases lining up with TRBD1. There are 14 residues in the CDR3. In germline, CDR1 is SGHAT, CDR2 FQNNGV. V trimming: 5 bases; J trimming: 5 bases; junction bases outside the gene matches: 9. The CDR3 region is CASSPLQGSHEQYF. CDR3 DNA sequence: TGTGCCAGCAGCCCCCTACAGGGGAGCCACGAGCAGTACTTC.

The CDR3 sequence is CASRTTGGRANEQFF. CDR3 nucleotide sequence: TGTGCCAGTAGGACTACGGGAGGTCGGGCCAATGAGCAGTTCTTC. The chain carries TRBV6-5 and TRBJ2-1; TRBD2 aligns across 7 bases. From germline, CDR1 is MNHEY and CDR2 SVGAGI. The trim removed 9 bases at V and 6 bases at J, leaving 14 bases unmatched. This CDR3 spans 15 amino acids.

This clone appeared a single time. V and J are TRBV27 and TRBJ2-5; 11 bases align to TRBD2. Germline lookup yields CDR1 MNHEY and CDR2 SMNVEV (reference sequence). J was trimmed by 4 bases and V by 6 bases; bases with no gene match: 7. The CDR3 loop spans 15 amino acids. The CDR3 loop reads CASSVLAGVPETQYF. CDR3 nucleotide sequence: TGTGCCAGCAGCGTACTAGCGGGAGTCCCAGAGACCCAGTACTTC.

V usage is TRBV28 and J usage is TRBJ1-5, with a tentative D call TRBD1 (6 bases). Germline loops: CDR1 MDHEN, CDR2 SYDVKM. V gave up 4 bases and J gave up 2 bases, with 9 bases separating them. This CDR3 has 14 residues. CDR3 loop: CASSSPGGNQPQHF. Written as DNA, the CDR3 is TGTGCCAGCAGTTCCCCAGGGGGCAATCAGCCCCAGCATTTT.

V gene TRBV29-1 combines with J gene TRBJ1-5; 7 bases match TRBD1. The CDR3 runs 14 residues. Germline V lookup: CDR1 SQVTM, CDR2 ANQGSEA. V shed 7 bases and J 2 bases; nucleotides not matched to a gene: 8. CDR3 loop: CSARTGTGNQPQHF. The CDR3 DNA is TGCAGCGCCCGTACCGGGACAGGCAATCAGCCCCAGCATTTT.

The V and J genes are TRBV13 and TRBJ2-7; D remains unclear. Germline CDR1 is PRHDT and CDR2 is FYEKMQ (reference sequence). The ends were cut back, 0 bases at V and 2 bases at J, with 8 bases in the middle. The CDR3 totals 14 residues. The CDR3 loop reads CASSLGQVAYEQYF. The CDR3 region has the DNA TGTGCCAGCAGCTTAGGGCAGGTGGCCTACGAGCAGTACTTC.

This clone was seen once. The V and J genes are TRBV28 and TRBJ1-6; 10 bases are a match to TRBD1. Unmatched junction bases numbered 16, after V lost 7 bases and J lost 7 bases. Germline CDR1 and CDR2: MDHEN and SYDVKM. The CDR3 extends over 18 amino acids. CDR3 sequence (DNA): TGTGCCAGCACCAAAGGAAGTCCGGGACAGGGGTTGAATTCACCCCTCCACTTT. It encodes CASTKGSPGQGLNSPLHF.

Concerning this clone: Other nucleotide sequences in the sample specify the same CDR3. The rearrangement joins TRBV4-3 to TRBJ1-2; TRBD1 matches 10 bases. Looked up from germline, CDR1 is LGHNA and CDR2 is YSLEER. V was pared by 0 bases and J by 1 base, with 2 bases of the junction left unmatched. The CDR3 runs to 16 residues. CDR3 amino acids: CASSQDGTGDNYGYTF. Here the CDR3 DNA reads TGCGCCAGCAGCCAAGATGGGACAGGGGATAACTATGGCTACACCTTC.

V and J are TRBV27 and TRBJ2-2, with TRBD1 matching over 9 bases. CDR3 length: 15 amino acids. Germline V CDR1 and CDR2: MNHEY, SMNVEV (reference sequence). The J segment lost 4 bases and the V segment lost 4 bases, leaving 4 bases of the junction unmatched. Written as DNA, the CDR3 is TGTGCCAGCAGTTACGGACAGGGGAGCACCGGGGAGCTGTTTTTT. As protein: CASSYGQGSTGELFF.

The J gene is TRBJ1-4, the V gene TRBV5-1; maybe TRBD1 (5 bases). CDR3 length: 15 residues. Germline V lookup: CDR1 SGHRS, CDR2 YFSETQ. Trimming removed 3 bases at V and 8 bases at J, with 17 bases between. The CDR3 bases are TGCGCCAGCAGCTACGGACGGGGGGATGGCGAAAAACTGTTTTTT. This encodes CASSYGRGDGEKLFF.

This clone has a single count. CDR3 DNA: TGTGCCAGCTCACCACTCTTCGGGACTGGCGATACGCAGTATTTT. Translating it yields CASSPLFGTGDTQYF. The gene calls are TRBV18 and TRBJ2-3; D might be TRBD2 (6 bases). From germline, CDR1 is KGHSH and CDR2 LQKENI. This CDR3 contains 15 residues. V was clipped by 1 base and J by 6 bases, with 14 bases between them.

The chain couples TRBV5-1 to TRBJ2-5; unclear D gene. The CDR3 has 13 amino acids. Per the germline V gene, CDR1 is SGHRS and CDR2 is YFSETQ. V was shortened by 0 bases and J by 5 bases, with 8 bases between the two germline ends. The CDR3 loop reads CASSLGPRETQYF. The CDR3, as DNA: TGCGCCAGCAGCTTGGGCCCTCGGGAGACCCAGTACTTC.

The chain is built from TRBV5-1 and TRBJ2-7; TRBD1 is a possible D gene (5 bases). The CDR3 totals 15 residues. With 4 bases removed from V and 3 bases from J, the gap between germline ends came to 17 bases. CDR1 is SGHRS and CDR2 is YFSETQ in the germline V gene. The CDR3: CASSHTGPTGYEQYF. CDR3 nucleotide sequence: TGCGCCAGCAGCCACACCGGGCCCACAGGCTACGAGCAGTACTTC.

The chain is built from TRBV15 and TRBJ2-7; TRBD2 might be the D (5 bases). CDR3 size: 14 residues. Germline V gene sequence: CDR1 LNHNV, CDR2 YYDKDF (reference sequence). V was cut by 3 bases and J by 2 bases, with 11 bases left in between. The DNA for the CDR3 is TGTGCCACCAGCAGTTTAAAGCGGACCTACGAGCAGTACTTC. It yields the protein CATSSLKRTYEQYF.

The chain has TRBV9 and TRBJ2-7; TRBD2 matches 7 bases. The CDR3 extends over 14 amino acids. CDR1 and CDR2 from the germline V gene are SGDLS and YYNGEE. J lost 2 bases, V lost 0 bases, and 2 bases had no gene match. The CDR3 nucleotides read TGTGCCAGCAGCGTAGCTAGCGGAACCTACGAGCAGTACTTC. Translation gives CASSVASGTYEQYF.

The CDR3 nucleotides read TGTGCCTTCCGGGAGGCTAGCGGGACCTCCTACAATGAGCAGTTCTTC. This encodes CAFREASGTSYNEQFF. The chain joins TRBV30 to TRBJ2-1; 9 bases align to TRBD2. The CDR3 spans 16 residues. From germline, CDR1 is GTSNPN and CDR2 SVGIG (reference sequence). V was pared by 7 bases and J by 0 bases, with 10 bases of the junction left unmatched.

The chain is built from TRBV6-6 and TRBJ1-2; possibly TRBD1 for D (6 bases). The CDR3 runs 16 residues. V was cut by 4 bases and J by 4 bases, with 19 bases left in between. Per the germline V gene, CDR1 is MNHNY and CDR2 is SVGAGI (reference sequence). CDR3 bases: TGTGCCAGCAGTTCCATCGGAGGGGGAGGGTTCTATGGCTACACCTTC. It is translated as CASSSIGGGGFYGYTF.

In DNA form, the CDR3 reads TGTGCCTGCGGTGGAGGGGGCCAGGAAAAACTGTTTTTT. Translating it yields CACGGGGQEKLFF. V gene TRBV30 combines with J gene TRBJ1-4; 7 bases align to TRBD1. The CDR3 is 13 amino acids. Germline-derived CDR1 and CDR2 are GTSNPN and SVGIG (reference sequence). The V and J ends lost 6 bases and 8 bases, in that order; junction bases with no gene match: 9. The whole variable domain, filled in from reference TRBV30 and TRBJ1-4, reads SQTIHQWPATLVQPVGSPLSLECTVEGTSNPNLYWYRQAAGRGLQLLFYSVGIGQISSEVPQNLSASRPQDRQFILSSKKLLLSDSGFYLCACGGGGQEKLFFGSGTQLSVL.